These T cell receptor beta chains were read from a single sample in a study of vaccination and CD4 T cells after COVID-19. MiXCR, run by TCRdb on the PCR reads, gives a single entry per CDR3 protein. The table shows tens of thousands of distinct CDR3 sequences, with around 53% occurring only once. Sample: CD4+ T cells from blood, taken before SARS-CoV-2 vaccination. The receptor set was obtained from a human donor who had recovered from COVID-19. Both conserved end residues are part of each CDR3. D genes are given only for firm matches. Rows give clone size only sometimes, using once, few, many, or a class for an expanded clone.

v_call: TRBV20-1; d_call: -; j_call: TRBJ1-3; clone_size: -; cdr3_aa: CSAKRPFQGNTIYF; cdr3_nt: TGCAGTGCTAAAAGGCCTTTTCAGGGAAACACCATATATTTT
v_call: TRBV6-1; d_call: -; j_call: TRBJ2-3; clone_size: once; cdr3_aa: CASREGFGADTQYF; cdr3_nt: TGTGCCAGCAGGGAAGGTTTTGGCGCAGATACGCAGTATTTT
v_call: TRBV27; d_call: -; j_call: TRBJ1-6; clone_size: few; cdr3_aa: CASSPRPTSSYNSPLHF; cdr3_nt: TGTGCCAGCAGTCCCCGTCCCACGAGCTCCTATAATTCACCCCTCCACTTT
v_call: TRBV30; d_call: -; j_call: TRBJ2-5; clone_size: few; cdr3_aa: CAWSVGWGETQYF; cdr3_nt: TGTGCCTGGAGTGTAGGATGGGGGGAGACCCAGTACTTC
v_call: TRBV15; d_call: -; j_call: TRBJ2-3; clone_size: -; cdr3_aa: CATSLSGMQYF; cdr3_nt: TGTGCCACCAGCCTCTCGGGGATGCAGTATTTT
v_call: TRBV19; d_call: TRBD1; j_call: TRBJ1-2; clone_size: -; cdr3_aa: CASSKERTGDYGYTF; cdr3_nt: TGTGCCAGTAGTAAGGAGCGCACAGGGGACTATGGCTACACCTTC
v_call: TRBV9; d_call: -; j_call: TRBJ2-5; clone_size: once; cdr3_aa: CASSVVGTAGETQYF; cdr3_nt: TGTGCCAGCAGCGTAGTAGGGACGGCGGGGGAGACCCAGTACTTC
v_call: TRBV19; d_call: -; j_call: TRBJ1-4; clone_size: -; cdr3_aa: CASSQGLATNEKLFF; cdr3_nt: TGTGCCAGTAGCCAAGGTCTCGCAACTAATGAAAAACTGTTTTTT
v_call: TRBV20-1; d_call: -; j_call: TRBJ1-6; clone_size: -; cdr3_aa: CSARVEGTYNSPLHF; cdr3_nt: TGCAGTGCTAGAGTCGAGGGGACCTATAATTCACCCCTCCACTTT
v_call: TRBV7-2; d_call: -; j_call: TRBJ2-5; clone_size: few; cdr3_aa: CASSLVSQETQYF; cdr3_nt: TGTGCCAGCAGCTTAGTCAGCCAAGAGACCCAGTACTTC
v_call: TRBV20-1; d_call: TRBD1; j_call: TRBJ1-2; clone_size: few; cdr3_aa: CSAKRSGTEYGYTF; cdr3_nt: TGCAGTGCTAAGCGATCCGGGACAGAGTATGGCTACACCTTC
v_call: TRBV7-2; d_call: -; j_call: TRBJ2-2; clone_size: -; cdr3_aa: CASSPGGAVTGELFF; cdr3_nt: TGTGCCAGCAGCCCAGGGGGGGCTGTGACCGGGGAGCTGTTTTTT
v_call: TRBV18; d_call: -; j_call: TRBJ2-3; clone_size: -; cdr3_aa: CASSPRGTDTQYF; cdr3_nt: TGTGCCAGCTCTCCCCGGGGCACAGATACGCAGTATTTT
v_call: TRBV6-2/TRBV6-3; d_call: TRBD1; j_call: TRBJ2-5; clone_size: -; cdr3_aa: CASSLRTGTGYQETQYF; cdr3_nt: TGTGCCAGCAGTTTGAGAACCGGGACAGGGTATCAAGAGACCCAGTACTTC
v_call: TRBV5-4; d_call: -; j_call: TRBJ1-2; clone_size: once; cdr3_aa: CASSLGQFNYGYTF; cdr3_nt: TGTGCCAGCAGCCTAGGACAGTTCAACTATGGCTACACCTTC
v_call: TRBV19; d_call: TRBD2; j_call: TRBJ2-5; clone_size: few; cdr3_aa: CASTDVAGVGETQYF; cdr3_nt: TGTGCCAGTACCGATGTAGCGGGAGTAGGGGAGACCCAGTACTTC
v_call: TRBV15; d_call: -; j_call: TRBJ1-2; clone_size: few; cdr3_aa: CATSRDLQGPYGYTF; cdr3_nt: TGTGCCACCAGCAGAGATCTTCAGGGACCCTATGGCTACACCTTC